These 9 T cell receptor beta chains share one sample of origin, sequenced in a study of blood T cells in healthy people across ages. The authors ran a second PCR of roughly 6 to 12 cycles using a sample-barcoded 5' primer and a J-beta primer mix. TCRdb ran MiXCR on the 5' RACE reads and lists one entry per CDR3 protein. The table lists around 750,000 distinct CDR3 sequences, about 48% of them singletons. The sample consisted of blood. The origin of the receptors is an elderly man in good health.

This clonotype has just one count. The rearrangement links TRBV7-9 to TRBJ1-1, with TRBD1 matching over 7 bases. CDR1 is SEHNR and CDR2 is FQNEAQ in the germline V gene (reference sequence). CDR3 length: 14 amino acids. The ends lost 5 bases at V and 1 base at J; junction bases unmatched: 4. CDR3 in amino acids: CASSVNRGNTEAFF. CDR3 nucleotides: TGTGCCAGCAGCGTAAACAGGGGGAACACTGAAGCTTTCTTT.

This clonotype was counted a few times. The V and J genes are TRBV4-2 and TRBJ1-2; D ambiguous. The V gene's germline CDR1 is LGHNA and CDR2 YNFKEQ. The CDR3 extends over 15 amino acids. Trimming shortened V by 0 bases and J by 4 bases, and 12 bases separated the two germline ends. The CDR3 bases are TGTGCCAGCAGCCAAGAACTCAGCGAAGGCTATGGCTACACCTTC. Its protein is CASSQELSEGYGYTF.

This clonotype has only a few counts. The V call is TRBV20-1, the J call TRBJ2-7; the D is unclear. V lost 0 bases, J lost 3 bases, and 9 bases lay in between. CDR1 DFQATT and CDR2 SNEGSKA come from the germline V gene (reference sequence). The CDR3 is 13 residues long. CDR3 sequence (DNA): TGCAGTGCTAGAGACGGGTCACTCTACGAGCAGTACTTC. Translation gives CSARDGSLYEQYF.

The chain carries TRBV10-3 and TRBJ2-3; no reliable D call. This CDR3 comprises 13 residues. Trimming cost V 2 bases and J 14 bases, with 17 bases left between them. CDR1 ENHRY and CDR2 SYGVKD come from the germline V gene. CDR3 in DNA: TGTGCCATCAGTGAGCCCCCAGGTAGAGACGCGTATTTT. It encodes CAISEPPGRDAYF.

The rearrangement uses TRBV5-1 and TRBJ2-7; D might be TRBD1 or TRBD2, each matching 5 bases. Germline assignment: CDR1 SGHRS and CDR2 YFSETQ. Between the trimmed V and J ends, which lost 0 bases and 3 bases, there was a span of 13 bases. This CDR3 comprises 15 residues. Here the CDR3 reads CASSLGSGSLYEQYF. The DNA of the CDR3 is TGCGCCAGCAGCTTGGGTTCAGGGAGTCTCTACGAGCAGTACTTC. Based on the CDR3 plus reference TRBV5-1 and TRBJ2-7, the full variable domain is KAGVTQTPRYLIKTRGQQVTLSCSPISGHRSVSWYQQTPGQGLQFLFEYFSETQRNKGNFPGRFSGRQFSNSRSEMNVSTLELGDSALYLCASSLGSGSLYEQYFGPGTRLTVT.

This chain uses TRBV28 with TRBJ2-3; D is possibly TRBD2 (6 bases). This CDR3 has 14 residues. V lost 5 bases and J 6 bases, leaving 15 bases between the germline ends. Germline-derived CDR1 and CDR2 are MDHEN and SYDVKM. The CDR3 DNA follows: TGTGCCAGCAGTGAGACTAGGCCCACCGATACGCAGTATTTT. Its protein product is CASSETRPTDTQYF.

This clonotype has a handful of counts. The J gene is TRBJ2-3, the V gene TRBV13; TRBD1 is a possible D gene (6 bases). Between the trimmed V and J ends, which lost 4 bases and 14 bases, there was a span of 22 bases. This CDR3 region has 14 residues. Germline values: CDR1 PRHDT, CDR2 FYEKMQ (reference sequence). CDR3: CASSSTTGPRYAYF. CDR3 nucleotide sequence: TGTGCCAGCAGCTCGACGACAGGTCCCAGATACGCGTATTTT. The entire variable domain, with the rest obtained from reference TRBV13 and TRBJ2-3, is as follows: AAGVIQSPRHLIKEKRETATLKCYPIPRHDTVYWYQQGPGQDPQFLISFYEKMQSDKGSIPDRFSAQQFSDYHSELNMSSLELGDSALYFCASSSTTGPRYAYFGPGTRLTVL.

The genes are TRBV14 and TRBJ1-2, with 8 bases that match TRBD1. Germline CDR1 is SGHDN and CDR2 is FVKESK. With V trimmed by 0 bases and J by 4 bases, 7 bases remained unmatched. The CDR3 is made up of 16 amino acids. The DNA for the CDR3 is TGTGCCAGCAGCCAAGAAGGCAGGGGGCGATTCTATGGCTACACCTTC. Residues: CASSQEGRGRFYGYTF.

This chain connects TRBV29-1 to TRBJ2-5; TRBD1 matches at 9 bases. Germline CDR1 is SQVTM and CDR2 is ANQGSEA. CDR3 size: 13 residues. Trimming cost V 6 bases and J 7 bases; bases outside gene matches: 9. CDR3: CSVETGGLRTQYF. The CDR3 nucleotides are TGCAGCGTAGAGACAGGGGGTCTGAGGACCCAGTACTTC.